Listed here are 9 T cell receptor beta chains from one sample, sequenced in a study of T cells in women clearing cervical HPV infection. Clones were sequenced by immunoSEQ multiplex PCR, and TCRdb holds only the in-frame ones, with some missing. The repertoire table contains 20,000 to 25,000 clones. Source material: blood buffy coat. The receptors derive from a woman between 18 and 70 years old with a cervical HPV16 infection that either progressed to CIN3+ or cleared (not recorded which).

About this clone: Sequencing ends 3 residues short of the CDR3 end; the germline J gene provides the rest. The chain recombines TRBV28 with TRBJ2-2; no clear D. V lost 6 bases and J lost 7, with 9 bases in between. The length of the CDR3 is 12 residues. Germline V gives CDR1 MDHEN, CDR2 SYDVKM. CDR3 DNA (partial): TGTGCCAGCAGCTCCTATGGCGGGGAG. Protein product: CASSSYGGE. The whole CDR3 reads CASSSYGGELFF.

Regarding this clone: The CDR3 end lies 3 residues beyond the end of the read and is filled in from the germline J gene. This rearrangement joins TRBV11-2 to TRBJ2-1, with D perhaps matching TRBD1 (5 bases). The CDR3 consists of 12 residues. The V end lost 2 bases, the J end lost 7 bases, and 6 bases lay between the germline ends. The germline CDR1 and CDR2 sequences are SGHAT and FQNNGV. The part of the CDR3 DNA that was read is TGTGCCAGCAGCTTACAGGGTAATGAG. It yields the protein CASSLQGNE. The CDR3 in full is CASSLQGNEQFF.

As for this clone: The CDR3 extends 3 residues past the end of the read, so its final part is completed from the germline J gene. This chain connects TRBV6-1 to TRBJ1-5, with TRBD1 matching over 7 bases. J was trimmed by 7 bases and V by 4 bases; bases with no gene match: 13. This CDR3 spans 16 amino acids. The V gene's germline CDR1 is MNHNS and CDR2 SASEGT. Here the CDR3 reads CASSAPGGRNRQPQHF. The sequenced part of the CDR3 DNA is TGTGCCAGCAGTGCCCCAGGGGGGCGGAACCGACAGCCC.

In the case of this clone: The read falls 3 residues short of the CDR3 end, and the missing part is taken from the germline J gene. The rearrangement links TRBV5-1 to TRBJ2-5, with 12 bases lining up with TRBD2. Germline V gene lookup returns CDR1 SGHRS and CDR2 YFSETQ. The CDR3 runs 15 residues. V gave up 4 bases and J gave up 3 bases; unmatched junction bases: 4. The CDR3 loop is CASSLWTSGKETQYF. The part of the CDR3 DNA that was read is TGCGCCAGCAGCCTCTGGACTAGCGGGAAAGAGACC.

Turning to this clone: From the germline J gene comes the end of the CDR3, since the read stops 3 residues before it. J is TRBJ2-5 and V is TRBV25-1, with 7 bases lining up with TRBD2. Germline V gene data show CDR1 as MGHDK and CDR2 as SYGVNS. Unmatched junction bases numbered 16, after V lost 4 bases and J lost 5 bases. The CDR3 extends over 17 amino acids. CDR3 DNA, as far as it was read: TGTGCCAGCAGTGCGGGGTGGGGGGAGCGGGATGAGGAGACC. Its protein product is CASSAGWGERDEET. The whole CDR3 sequence is CASSAGWGERDEETQYF.

For this clone: The read gets to within 3 residues of the CDR3 end, and the germline J gene fills in the rest. The chain combines TRBV5-4 with TRBJ2-3, with 9 bases identical to TRBD1. Trimming removed 4 bases from V and 5 bases from J; junction bases left unmatched: 8. Germline-derived CDR1 and CDR2 are SGHNT and YYREEE (reference sequence). The CDR3 runs 15 residues. The CDR3 bases that were read are TGTGCCAGCAGCCCCGGACAGGGGAGAATAGATACG. Protein product: CASSPGQGRIDT. The full CDR3 reads CASSPGQGRIDTQYF.

CDR3 loop: CASSSLQNEAFF. The sequenced part of the CDR3 DNA is TGTGCCAGCAGCTCATTACAGAATGAA. The chain has TRBV7-9 and TRBJ1-1; D call uncertain. The read terminates 3 residues ahead of where the CDR3 ends, so the germline J gene completes it. Trimming cost V 4 bases and J 7 bases, with 10 bases left between them. Germline-derived CDR1 and CDR2 are SEHNR and FQNEAQ (reference sequence). The CDR3 consists of 12 residues.

On this clone: From the germline J gene comes the end of the CDR3, since the read stops 3 residues before it. The J gene is TRBJ2-1, the V gene TRBV19, with a possible D match to TRBD2 (6 bases). Germline CDR1 LNHDA, CDR2 SQIVND (reference sequence). Trimming removed 3 bases at V and 3 bases at J, with 18 bases between. CDR3 length equals 17 residues. The DNA read from the CDR3 is TGTGCCAGTAGTATCCGGATTACTAGCAAGTACTACAATGAG. Residues: CASSIRITSKYYNE. The entire CDR3 is CASSIRITSKYYNEQFF.

Concerning this clone: The read gets to within 3 residues of the CDR3 end, and the germline J gene fills in the rest. The same CDR3 is also encoded by other DNA sequences in this sample. The chain combines TRBV30 with TRBJ1-5; maybe TRBD1 (6 bases). Deletions cut 0 bases from V and 7 bases from J, with 13 bases between. The CDR3 extends over 14 amino acids. Germline CDR1 GTSNPN, CDR2 SVGIG (reference sequence). This CDR3 is CAWSVRGAGQPQHF. The CDR3 DNA, read in part, is TGTGCCTGGAGTGTGCGGGGGGCAGGGCAGCCC.